This TCR beta chain was obtained from a study of blood T cell repertoires in COVID-19. Overall study: Collection of acute and convalescent COVID-19 samples took place in the United States, Italy and Spain.

Assay used: immunoSEQ multiplex PCR; TCRdb lists only in-frame clones, some missing. The sample holds some 250,000 clones, approximately 84% seen once. The V and J ends lost 7 bases and 0 bases respectively, with 13 bases between them. Germline CDR1 and CDR2: LNHDA and SQIVND (reference sequence). The CDR3 is made up of 15 amino acids. Enrolled through a virtual design, the participants were between about 18 and 100 years of age and came from some 25 US areas. Which cohort a participant joined came from the clinical history participants gave. Symptom resolution, clearance, or two negative PCRs marked the recovered donors of Cohort 3.

Sequenced input: PBMCs or T cells enriched from blood (not recorded which). The chain carries TRBV19 and TRBJ1-5; tentatively, D is TRBD1 (5 bases). The TCR originated in a man aged 35 to 55 who had recovered from COVID-19. The CDR3 nucleotides are TGTGCCAGTAAAGTCGACAGATATAGCAATCAGCCCCAGCATTTT. This gives the protein CASKVDRYSNQPQHF. The variable domain in full, completed from reference TRBV19 and TRBJ1-5, reads DGGITQSPKYLFRKEGQNVTLSCEQNLNHDAMYWYRQDPGQGLRLIYYSQIVNDFQKGDIAEGYSVSREKKESFPLTVTSAQKNPTAFYLCASKVDRYSNQPQHFGDGTRLSIL.